The T cell receptor (beta chain) under discussion was sequenced for a study of cytomegalovirus exposure and HLA in healthy donors (dated by TCRdb to the late 2010s). A note on the overall study: An earlier analysis of fewer than 750 of the donors reported roughly 300 Gb of sequence data and 117 million unique TCR beta sequences obtained from around 170 million T cells. An early release that covered about 640 HLA-typed donors contained 300 to 350 gigabases of sequencing data and around 80 million unique TCR sequences. Among the roughly 400 genotyped donors, approximately 77% belonged to the genetic ancestry cluster associated with self-reported Caucasian donors. The study aimed to test whether signatures of past pathogen exposure could be identified by cataloging public T cell receptors. Using immunosequencing, the study profiled T cell repertoires from around 670 subjects and related those repertoires to cytomegalovirus serostatus. Along with the approximately 600-subject first cohort, a separate validation cohort of some 130 different subjects was used. To predict cytomegalovirus infection status, the study brought together high-throughput TCR immunosequencing, statistical association of individual TCRs with disease status, and machine learning. A later analysis re-examined previously published TCR beta repertoires from just over 650 donors and added high-resolution HLA genotyping to investigate patterns of TCR occurrence. Rather than drawing on any new phenotypic data, the later analysis identified candidate immune exposures from TCR beta sequences and the way those sequences occurred across donors. An earlier analysis of nearly 600 of the donors applied high-throughput TCR beta sequencing to assess whether each TCR beta V gene segment acted as functional or pseudogenic. Donor age, sex, ethnicity and CMV serostatus were compiled alongside the repertoire data. A later genetic analysis took genome-wide SNP genotypes for about 60% of the roughly 670 donors and used that subset as a discovery cohort. All discovery cohort repertoires had been generated on a single sequencing platform. Both class I and class II loci were covered by HLA typing, at four-digit resolution. Typing coverage varied by locus: about 620-640 donors for A, B, C, DRB1 and DQB1; 522 for DQA1; over 600 for DPA1; fewer than 480 for DPB1. Because of strong linkage in the cohort, four or five DR-DQ haplotypes were treated as single units for association and clustering. Among roughly 400 genotyped donors of the cohort, an average of around 240,000 unique TCR beta nucleotide sequences was sequenced per donor, of which roughly 17% were non-productive.

With respect to this clone: What this receptor recognizes is not known. No base quality values were provided; no much bigger clone lies one nucleotide off.

The cohort consisted of 666 healthy bone marrow donors. At the time of sampling, every cohort member was nominally healthy, though immune exposures that went unrecorded were likely present. The donor was CMV seronegative and belonged to the group of approximately 320 seronegative cohort members. Every donor gave a peripheral blood sample, and the peripheral blood mononuclear cells from that sample were used for TCR beta sequencing. Genomic DNA extraction from the blood cell samples was performed with the Qiagen DNeasy Blood Extraction Kit. The investigation overall reported the following: In an earlier analysis of fewer than 700 of the donors, most TCR beta V segments appeared in productive rearrangements about 87% or about 30% of the time, broadly matching IMGT annotations. Compared with the 666-donor mean, donors in an Asian-associated ancestry cluster had fewer N-insertions in productive TCRs, according to a later genetic analysis. Most CMV-associated TCR beta chains appeared to be HLA-restricted in a later analysis, and the HLA associations seemed to be driven largely by CMV exposure. CMV serostatus was the only immune exposure information available for the cohort. In a later analysis, HLA-associated TCR beta chains were found to be more clonally expanded and to have lower generation probabilities than equally common non-associated chains. Roughly 15 rarely observed V segments, including chromosome 9 orphons, were excluded from the earlier analysis of several hundred of the donors because counts were too low. When HLA alleles, especially DR and DQ, strongly co-occurred, TCR associations were difficult to assign to individual alleles. In this cohort, only TCR beta chains were sequenced, and detectable features were limited by the absence of alpha or paired-chain data. Correlated functional status among segregating V segments might reflect linkage disequilibrium, but an unknown experimental factor could not be ruled out. Some IMGT-functional V segments, including TRBV6-2 and TRBV6-3, could not be distinguished by the 87-base-pair reads and were therefore excluded. In a later genetic analysis, a missense DCLRE1C variant was associated with V-gene and J-gene trimming of TCR beta chains, and the association was replicated in an independent cohort. A further reported finding was that TCR beta sequences accurately predicted the HLA-A and HLA-B alleles for most subjects in the first cohort. According to a later analysis, parvovirus B19, influenza, CMV and Epstein-Barr virus appeared linked to several top co-occurrence clusters. A total of fewer than 200 TCR beta chains were listed by the study as associated with cytomegalovirus. In vitro tests confirmed that three of the cytomegalovirus-associated TCR beta chains recognize cytomegalovirus antigens. The classifier was reported to diagnose cytomegalovirus status with high specificity and sensitivity in both the original cohort and the validation cohort. In a later analysis, 15,000 to 20,000 TCR beta sequences were associated with specific HLA alleles at a false discovery rate of 0.05. In a later analysis, the rate of TCR association differed among HLA loci, with DRB1 alleles having the most associated TCRs and HLA-C alleles having the fewest. HLA typing was unavailable for some donors at each locus, so association tests used only the typed subset. The authors suggested that the approach could potentially be extended to other disease states and immunological phenotypes. While some public TCRs were present in many individuals, most TCR sequences turned up only very rarely across donors. Roughly uniform sequencing depth across donors was assumed in presence/absence analyses, although this assumption may not hold. A group of highly shared sequence variants was considered likely to be a technical artifact of the sequencing pipeline.

From its cysteine to its phenylalanine, the CDR3 spans 14 amino acids. Just CDR3 DNA is preserved here, 42 bases in frame from base 1. V is cut back by 0 bases and J by 10 bases, with 6 bases in the junction unmatched. CDR1 and CDR2 (LGHNA, YNFKEQ) derive from the germline V gene. Library preparation used the immunoSEQ multiplex PCR assay. For the multiplex PCR, a mixture combining 60 forward primers for TCR Vbeta segments and 13 reverse primers for TCR Jbeta segments was used. The CDR3 region of rearranged TCR beta genes was amplified from genomic DNA with a multiplex PCR assay. On the Illumina HiSeq System, the amplified TCR beta libraries were sequenced as 87-base-pair reads. As for the authors' bioinformatics: A later analysis counted approximately 74 million unique TCR beta chains across the 666 repertoires, and 10 million to 11 million of these chains were shared by at least two donors. A nearest-neighbor algorithm error-corrected the raw reads and collapsed the reads into unique sequences, merging closely related sequences to remove PCR and sequencing errors. V, D and J gene segments were assigned by aligning CDR3 sequences to IMGT reference sequences. For a sequence to be retained, a match of at least six nucleotides was required to both a V gene segment and a J gene segment. Rearrangements were called productive when the CDR3 lacked stop codons and stayed in frame with V and J; all others were non-productive. Following IMGT convention, CDR3 was defined as the stretch from the second conserved V-encoded cysteine to the conserved J-encoded phenylalanine. The earlier analysis of fewer than 750 of the donors excluded sequences that lacked an unambiguous match to a single V gene segment. An earlier analysis of 500 to 700 of the donors classified V segments as functional when productive rearrangements were above 56.7% and as segregating when the standard deviation between donors was above 5%. A statistical classification framework was built for diagnosing cytomegalovirus status from the catalog of TCR beta chain sequences. In a later analysis, TCR nucleotide sequences were compared against IMGT/GENE-DB human TR gene sequences so that V and J genes could be assigned. In a later analysis, CDR3 sequences and most-parsimonious VDJ recombination scenarios were assigned using the TCRdist pipeline. A later analysis defined each TCR beta chain by its CDR3 amino acid sequence plus V-gene family, and excluded reads lacking a unique V-gene family. A later analysis removed 592 highly shared, low-generation-probability nucleotide sequences to deal with suspected cross-contamination and a sequencing artifact. In a later analysis, a clonal expansion index for each public chain was calculated from normalized within-repertoire ranks of inferred template counts. In a later analysis, generation probabilities were computed using a VDJ recombination model fitted to out-of-frame rearrangements, and the results were checked against IGoR. In a later analysis, TCR-TCR, TCR-HLA and TCR-CMV co-occurrence was scored with hypergeometric tests, and a repertoire-size bias correction was applied to TCR pairs. A later analysis estimated false discovery rates by permuting HLA or CMV assignments 20 times. In a later analysis, co-occurring TCRs were grouped using DBSCAN, with TCRdist sequence similarity added in when clustering inside HLA-allele-positive subsets. Repertoires with fewer than 30,000 or more than 120,000 public chains, plus five repertoires with anomalous nucleotide sharing, were excluded from co-occurrence clustering. Here the immuneACCESS table is served through TCRdb, limited to in-frame sequences with V and J called. Missing clones are a known gap in these copies; in checked studies unresolved V genes cover under half, and the rest lacks a known reason. V, J and clone size derive from that table, while D and trimming were established from the DNA sequence. The sample table shows some 90,000 clones, and roughly 77% are seen once. The ten largest clones represent over 1.1% of the sample.

The sequence was obtained from a man aged 40-49 years in good health and CMV-seronegative. The material sequenced was PBMCs. Recombination connected TRBV4-2 to TRBJ2-1, and TRBD2 aligns with 7 junction nucleotides. The CDR3 protein sequence reads: CASSQDQIAGEQFF. The nucleotide sequence is TGTGCCAGCAGCCAAGATCAGATAGCGGGCGAGCAGTTCTTC.